The 25 T cell receptor beta chains reported below all come from one sample, sequenced in a study of T cells in women clearing cervical HPV infection (dated by TCRdb to the late 2010s). The library was built by means of the immunoSEQ multiplex PCR assay. The clones in this table, taken by TCRdb from immuneACCESS, are in-frame only. Not every clone is retained; where verified, under half of the shortfall comes from an unresolved V gene, and the cause of the rest is unknown. The sample table on file contains 20,000 to 25,000 clones. 2.5% to 3.5% of the sample belongs to the ten largest clones. Sequenced sample: blood buffy coat. Receptor source: a woman aged 18 to 75 with a cervical HPV16 infection that either progressed to CIN3+ or cleared (not recorded which).

By frequency, this clone registers medium-sized. Read sequence stops 3 residues before the CDR3 end, and the germline J gene provides the missing end. V is TRBV14 and J is TRBJ2-7; possible D gene TRBD1, 5 bases. V lost 0 bases, J lost 2 bases, and 17 bases lay in between. The CDR3 runs 17 residues. CDR1 SGHDN and CDR2 FVKESK come from the germline V gene. The CDR3 protein is CASSQEGKGWGTYEQYF. CDR3 DNA, as far as it was read: TGTGCCAGCAGCCAAGAAGGAAAGGGGTGGGGAACCTACGAG. The full variable domain, completed using reference TRBV14 and TRBJ2-7, is EAGVTQFPSHSVIEKGQTVTLRCDPISGHDNLYWYRRVMGKEIKFLLHFVKESKQDESGMPNNRFLAERTGGTYSTLKVQPAELEDSGVYFCASSQEGKGWGTYEQYFGPGTRLTVT.

As regards this clone: The CDR3 is cut off 3 residues early in the read; its end comes from the germline J gene. This chain joins TRBV19 and TRBJ2-2, with 8 bases fitting TRBD2. Germline values: CDR1 LNHDA, CDR2 SQIVND (reference sequence). Unmatched junction bases numbered 7, after V lost 2 bases and J lost 8 bases. The CDR3 covers 15 residues. The CDR3 bases that were read are TGTGCCAGTAGTATACGGGTAGCGGGATTGGGGGAG. The encoded protein is CASSIRVAGLGE. The complete CDR3 sequence is CASSIRVAGLGELFF. The whole variable domain, filled in from reference TRBV19 and TRBJ2-2, reads DGGITQSPKYLFRKEGQNVTLSCEQNLNHDAMYWYRQDPGQGLRLIYYSQIVNDFQKGDIAEGYSVSREKKESFPLTVTSAQKNPTAFYLCASSIRVAGLGELFFGEGSRLTVL.

With respect to this clone: The CDR3 end is not reached by the read, which stops 3 residues before it; the germline J gene fills it in. The J gene is TRBJ1-2, the V gene TRBV20-1; the D is unclear. Trimming took off 2 bases at V and 3 bases at J, with 4 bases between the two ends. Germline values: CDR1 DFQATT, CDR2 SNEGSKA (reference sequence). This CDR3 is 11 amino acids long. The CDR3: CSARKDYGYTF. The sequenced part of the CDR3 DNA is TGCAGTGCTAGAAAGGACTATGGC.

Regarding this clone: The read comes to an end 3 residues before the CDR3 does, leaving the germline J gene to fill in the end. J is TRBJ2-7 and V is TRBV23-1; possibly TRBD2 for D (6 bases). TRBV23-1 is an ORF; its function is uncertain. V shed 0 bases and J shed 3 bases, with 15 bases lying between them. The CDR3 runs 16 residues. This chain's CDR3 is CASSQSPASAYYEQYF. Incomplete CDR3 DNA: TGCGCCAGCAGTCAATCCCCGGCTAGCGCCTACTACGAG.

Remarks on this clone: The read is 3 residues too short to cover the CDR3 end, so that end is filled in from the germline J gene. This chain links TRBV2 with TRBJ2-7, with 9 bases that match TRBD1. This CDR3 region has 15 residues. Germline V gene sequence: CDR1 SNHLY, CDR2 FYNNEI. J lost 2 bases, V lost 4 bases, and 6 bases had no gene match. The CDR3 sequence is CASSGRDRAPYEQYF. The sequenced part of the CDR3 DNA is TGTGCCAGCAGTGGCCGGGACAGGGCCCCCTACGAG. The complete variable domain, with remaining parts taken from reference TRBV2 and TRBJ2-7, reads EPEVTQTPSHQVTQMGQEVILRCVPISNHLYFYWYRQILGQKVEFLVSFYNNEISEKSEIFDDQFSVERPDGSNFTLKIRSTKLEDSAMYFCASSGRDRAPYEQYFGPGTRLTVT.

The CDR3 sequence: CASKPLTGGTDTQYF. Incomplete CDR3 DNA: TGTGCCAGTAAGCCTCTGACAGGGGGGACAGATACG. The gene calls are TRBV19 and TRBJ2-3; 9 bases agree with TRBD1. The sequenced fragment ends 3 residues before the CDR3 boundary, so the rest is inferred from the germline J gene. The germline gives CDR1 LNHDA, CDR2 SQIVND (reference sequence). This CDR3 is 15 amino acids long. V gave up 7 bases and J gave up 3 bases; unmatched junction bases: 8. Based on the CDR3 plus reference TRBV19 and TRBJ2-3, the full variable domain is DGGITQSPKYLFRKEGQNVTLSCEQNLNHDAMYWYRQDPGQGLRLIYYSQIVNDFQKGDIAEGYSVSREKKESFPLTVTSAQKNPTAFYLCASKPLTGGTDTQYFGPGTRLTVL.

Concerning this clone: The sequence runs out 3 residues before the end of the CDR3; the remainder is reconstructed from the germline J gene. The chain combines TRBV11-2 with TRBJ2-7; D perhaps matches TRBD1 (7 bases). Germline CDR1 and CDR2: SGHAT and FQNNGV. This CDR3 is built from 14 residues. V lost 0 bases, J lost 6 bases, and 12 bases lay in between. The CDR3 sequence: CASSLERQGGEQYF. The covered CDR3 bases are TGTGCCAGCAGCTTAGAACGCCAGGGGGGCGAG. Filled out from reference TRBV11-2 and TRBJ2-7, the complete variable domain reads EAGVAQSPRYKIIEKRQSVAFWCNPISGHATLYWYQQILGQGPKLLIQFQNNGVVDDSQLPKDRFSAERLKGVDSTLKIQPAKLEDSAVYLCASSLERQGGEQYFGPGTRLTVT.

A note on this clone: The observed sequence ends 3 residues before the CDR3 terminus, with the missing tail filled in from the germline J gene. V gene TRBV2 combines with J gene TRBJ2-7; no reliable D call. This CDR3 has 14 residues. Germline lookup yields CDR1 SNHLY and CDR2 FYNNEI. Trimming pared 6 bases from V and 6 bases from J, leaving 18 bases between. The CDR3 bases that were read are TGTGCCAGCAGGGGCAGCCCGGATTATGGCGAG. Translated, it gives CASRGSPDYGE. The entire CDR3 sequence reads CASRGSPDYGEQYF.

Concerning this clone: The CDR3 end is not reached by the read, which stops 3 residues before it; the germline J gene fills it in. This chain links TRBV29-1 with TRBJ2-3; D ambiguous. CDR1 SQVTM and CDR2 ANQGSEA come from the germline V gene. CDR3 length: 13 residues. Trimming removed 4 bases from V and 4 bases from J, with 12 bases in between. CDR3 loop: CSVAPRLADTQYF. The part of the CDR3 DNA that was read is TGCAGCGTTGCTCCGCGGCTGGCAGATACG.

Turning to this clone: The read ends 3 residues before the CDR3 terminus; that terminus is restored from the germline J gene. The chain couples TRBV20-1 to TRBJ1-3, with unresolved D. Germline V lookup: CDR1 DFQATT, CDR2 SNEGSKA (reference sequence). The V gene lost 0 bases and the J gene lost 7 bases, with 4 bases spanning the gap. This CDR3 contains 11 residues. CDR3 DNA, as far as it was read: TGCAGTGCTAGAGATCCGAACACC. It yields the protein CSARDPNT. The whole CDR3 protein is CSARDPNTIYF.

In regard to this clone: The missing CDR3 end, 3 residues past where the read stops, is filled in from the germline J gene. The genes are TRBV7-8 and TRBJ1-1; D possibly corresponds to TRBD1 (5 bases). This CDR3 contains 15 residues. Germline V gene sequence: CDR1 SGHVS, CDR2 FQNEAQ. V lost 5 bases and J lost 6, with 19 bases in between. The sequenced part of the CDR3 DNA is TGTGCCAGCAGCCCGGGGGGGGATATGGTCGCTGAA. This encodes CASSPGGDMVAE. In full, the CDR3 is CASSPGGDMVAEAFF.

For this clone: The CDR3 end falls 3 residues outside the read, so it is completed with the germline J gene. This chain links TRBV6-2 or TRBV6-3 with TRBJ2-6; D remains unclear. Germline V gives CDR1 MNHEY, CDR2 SVGEGT. Trimming left V 6 bases short and J 0 bases short, with 9 bases between. The CDR3 extends over 15 amino acids. CDR3 residues: CASSPSVSGANVLTF. The CDR3 DNA, read in part, is TGTGCCAGCAGCCCTTCAGTCTCTGGGGCCAACGTC.

Concerning this clone: The missing CDR3 end, 3 residues past where the read stops, is filled in from the germline J gene. The V and J genes are TRBV20-1 and TRBJ1-2; 9 bases agree with TRBD1. The CDR3 sequence is 15 residues long. V shed 0 bases, J shed 2 bases, and the junction held 4 bases outside the gene matches. Germline loops: CDR1 DFQATT, CDR2 SNEGSKA (reference sequence). Incomplete CDR3 DNA: TGCAGTGCTAGAGATTCCGGGACAGGGAACTATGGC. Encoded protein: CSARDSGTGNYG. The complete CDR3 reads CSARDSGTGNYGYTF.

Concerning this clone: Coverage ceases 3 residues before the CDR3 finishes, and the germline J gene fills in the end. The chain employs TRBV14 and TRBJ1-4, with 7 bases fitting TRBD1. This CDR3 spans 16 amino acids. The germline gives CDR1 SGHDN, CDR2 FVKESK. The ends lost 1 base at V and 3 bases at J; junction bases unmatched: 5. The CDR3: CASSQGIGTANEKLFF. CDR3 DNA, as far as it was read: TGTGCCAGCAGCCAAGGGATCGGGACAGCTAATGAAAAA. The whole variable domain, remainder taken from reference TRBV14 and TRBJ1-4, is EAGVTQFPSHSVIEKGQTVTLRCDPISGHDNLYWYRRVMGKEIKFLLHFVKESKQDESGMPNNRFLAERTGGTYSTLKVQPAELEDSGVYFCASSQGIGTANEKLFFGSGTQLSVL.

Regarding this clone: The read gets to within 3 residues of the CDR3 end, and the germline J gene fills in the rest. V gene TRBV7-2 combines with J gene TRBJ2-2; 7 bases align to TRBD1. The ends lost 1 base at V and 4 bases at J; junction bases unmatched: 3. Looked up from germline, CDR1 is SGHTA and CDR2 is FQGNSA. The CDR3 has 15 amino acids. The sequenced CDR3 bases are TGTGCCAGCAGCTTAGTAGGGGGCGGCACCGGGGAG. Amino acid sequence: CASSLVGGGTGE. The whole CDR3 protein is CASSLVGGGTGELFF.

Points on this clone: The sequenced fragment ends 3 residues before the CDR3 boundary, so the rest is inferred from the germline J gene. The chain recombines TRBV30 with TRBJ1-5; TRBD1 is a possible D gene (6 bases). Trimming took off 2 bases at V and 7 bases at J, with 18 bases between the two ends. The CDR3 has 15 residues. From germline, CDR1 is GTSNPN and CDR2 SVGIG (reference sequence). CDR3 in amino acids: CAWSNGQNDGQPQHF. The DNA read from the CDR3 is TGTGCCTGGAGTAATGGACAGAATGATGGACAGCCC.

Turning to this clone: Read sequence stops 3 residues before the CDR3 end, and the germline J gene provides the missing end. The V gene is TRBV7-2, the J gene TRBJ2-7; weak D call: TRBD2 (6 bases). Looked up from germline, CDR1 is SGHTA and CDR2 is FQGNSA. The length of the CDR3 is 14 residues. V dropped 5 bases and J dropped 2 bases, with 13 bases sitting between them. The CDR3 spells CASSPGTAAYEQYF. The sequenced part of the CDR3 DNA is TGTGCCAGCAGCCCAGGGACTGCGGCCTACGAG.

In the case of this clone: The CDR3 end is not reached by the read, which stops 3 residues before it; the germline J gene fills it in. The rearrangement joins TRBV7-7 to TRBJ2-3; D not resolved. The CDR3 covers 13 residues. Trimming left V 1 base short and J 6 bases short, with 8 bases between. Germline CDR1 is SSHAT and CDR2 is FNYEAQ (reference sequence). The CDR3 region is CASSLDRRDTQYF. The CDR3 bases that were read are TGTGCCAGCAGCTTAGACAGAAGGGATACG.

As regards this clone: Read sequence stops 3 residues before the CDR3 end, and the germline J gene provides the missing end. The chain combines TRBV6-2 or TRBV6-3 with TRBJ2-1; 7 positions agree with TRBD2. The germline CDR1 and CDR2 sequences are MNHEY and SVGEGT. V lost 5 bases and J lost 1; bases outside the gene matches: 2. The CDR3 contains 14 residues. Partial CDR3 DNA: TGTGCCAGCAGTGGCGGGAGTTCCTACAATGAG. It codes for CASSGGSSYNE. The whole CDR3 sequence reads CASSGGSSYNEQFF.

About this clone itself: The missing CDR3 end, 3 residues past where the read stops, is filled in from the germline J gene. The chain has TRBV20-1 and TRBJ1-2; 7 bases are a match to TRBD1. The CDR3 runs to 14 residues. V shed 6 bases and J 7 bases; nucleotides not matched to a gene: 14. CDR1 DFQATT and CDR2 SNEGSKA come from the germline V gene (reference sequence). CDR3 DNA, as far as it was read: TGCAGTGCCCGAGGGGGCGCCGGGGGTAGTGGC. Translating gives CSARGGAGGSG. The full CDR3 is CSARGGAGGSGYTF.

For this clone: The DNA ends 3 residues before the CDR3 does, and the rest of the CDR3 is filled in from the germline J gene. The J gene is TRBJ1-2, the V gene TRBV16, with D perhaps TRBD1 (5 bases). CDR3 size: 15 residues. V was trimmed by 5 bases and J by 7 bases, leaving 20 bases between them. Per the germline V gene, CDR1 is KGHSY and CDR2 is FQNENV. The CDR3 protein is CASSAGVLTISGYTF. The sequenced CDR3 bases are TGTGCCAGCAGCGCGGGGGTCTTGACCATCTCTGGC.

A remark on this clone: The read ends 3 residues early relative to the CDR3; the germline J gene fills the gap. The rearrangement uses TRBV7-8 and TRBJ2-3; weak D call: TRBD1 (7 bases). V lost 4 bases to trimming and J lost 8 bases, with 19 bases between them. The CDR3 has 15 amino acids. Germline lookup yields CDR1 SGHVS and CDR2 FQNEAQ. The CDR3 is CASSSHEGARGTQYF. Incomplete CDR3 DNA: TGTGCCAGCAGCTCCCATGAGGGGGCGCGGGGTACG.

In the case of this clone: Coverage ceases 3 residues before the CDR3 finishes, and the germline J gene fills in the end. The V and J genes are TRBV28 and TRBJ2-2; D is uncertain. Germline loops: CDR1 MDHEN, CDR2 SYDVKM. This CDR3 contains 11 residues. V was pared by 7 bases and J by 6 bases, with 6 bases between. CDR3 loop: CASNRAGELFF. The sequenced part of the CDR3 DNA is TGTGCCAGCAATAGGGCCGGGGAG.

The CDR3 spells CASTRDRDEKLFF. The DNA read from the CDR3 is TGTGCCAGCACCCGGGACAGGGACGAAAAA. This rearrangement joins TRBV5-4 to TRBJ1-4; 9 bases agree with TRBD1. Read data end 3 residues before the CDR3 end; the end is taken from the germline J gene. The CDR3 length is 13 residues. Germline V gene sequence: CDR1 SGHNT, CDR2 YYREEE (reference sequence). Trimming at V came to 6 bases and at J to 8 bases, leaving 5 bases not matched to a gene.

For this clone: The read ends 3 residues early relative to the CDR3; the germline J gene fills the gap. This chain uses TRBV30 with TRBJ2-3, with D possibly being TRBD1 (5 bases). CDR1 and CDR2 (germline): GTSNPN, SVGIG (reference sequence). V lost 1 base to trimming and J lost 2 bases, with 19 bases between them. The CDR3 length is 17 residues. The CDR3: CAWSERGLLPLTDTQYF. CDR3 DNA, as far as it was read: TGTGCCTGGAGTGAAAGGGGCCTATTACCACTCACAGATACG.